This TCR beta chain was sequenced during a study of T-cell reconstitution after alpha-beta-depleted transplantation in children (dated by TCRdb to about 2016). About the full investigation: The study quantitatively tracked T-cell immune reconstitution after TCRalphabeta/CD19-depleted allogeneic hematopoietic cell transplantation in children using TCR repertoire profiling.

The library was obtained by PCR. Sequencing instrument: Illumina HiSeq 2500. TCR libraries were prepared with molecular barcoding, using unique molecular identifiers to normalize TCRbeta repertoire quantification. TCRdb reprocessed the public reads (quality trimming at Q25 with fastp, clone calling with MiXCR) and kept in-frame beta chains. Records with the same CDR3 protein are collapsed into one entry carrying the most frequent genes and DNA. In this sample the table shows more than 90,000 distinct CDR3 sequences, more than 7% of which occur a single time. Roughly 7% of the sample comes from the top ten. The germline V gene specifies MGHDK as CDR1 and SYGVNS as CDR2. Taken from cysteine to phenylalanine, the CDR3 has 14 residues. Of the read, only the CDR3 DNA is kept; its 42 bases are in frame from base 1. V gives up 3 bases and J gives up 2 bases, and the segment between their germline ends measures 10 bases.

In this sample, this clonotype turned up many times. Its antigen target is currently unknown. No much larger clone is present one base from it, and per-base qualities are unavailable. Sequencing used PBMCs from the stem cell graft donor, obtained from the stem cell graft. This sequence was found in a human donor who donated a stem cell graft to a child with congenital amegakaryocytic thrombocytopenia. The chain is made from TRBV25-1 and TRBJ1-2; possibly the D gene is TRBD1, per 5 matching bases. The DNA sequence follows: TGTGCCAGCAGTGAGAGGGGAGTGAACTATGGCTACACCTTC. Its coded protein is CASSERGVNYGYTF.